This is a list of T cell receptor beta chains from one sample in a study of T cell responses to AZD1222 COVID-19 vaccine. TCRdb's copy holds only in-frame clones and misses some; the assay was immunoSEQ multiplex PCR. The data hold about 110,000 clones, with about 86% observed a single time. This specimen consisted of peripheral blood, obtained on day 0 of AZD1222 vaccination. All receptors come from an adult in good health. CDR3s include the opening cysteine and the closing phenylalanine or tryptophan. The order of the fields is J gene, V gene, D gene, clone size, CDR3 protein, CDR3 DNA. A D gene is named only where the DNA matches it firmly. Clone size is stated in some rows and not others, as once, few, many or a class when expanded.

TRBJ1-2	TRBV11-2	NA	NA	CASSLGGGRHYGYTF	TGTGCCAGCAGCTTAGGTGGGGGCCGGCACTATGGCTACACCTTC
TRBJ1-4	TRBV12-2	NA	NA	CASRLLQGGEKLFF	TGTGCAAGTCGCTTATTACAGGGTGGTGAAAAACTGTTTTTT
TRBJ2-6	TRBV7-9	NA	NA	CASTPLGPSGANVLTF	TGTGCCAGCACTCCCCTGGGACCCTCTGGGGCCAACGTCCTGACTTTC
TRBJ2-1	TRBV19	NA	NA	CASSLKVNEQFF	TGTGCCAGTAGTTTAAAGGTCAATGAGCAGTTCTTC
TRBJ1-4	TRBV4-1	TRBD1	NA	CASSQEGQGVRPEKLFF	TGCGCCAGCAGCCAAGAGGGACAGGGGGTTCGCCCCGAAAAACTGTTTTTT
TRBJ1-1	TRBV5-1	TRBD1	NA	CASSVPGGDGTEAFF	TGCGCCAGCAGCGTTCCAGGGGGCGATGGCACTGAAGCTTTCTTT
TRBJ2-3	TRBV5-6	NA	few	CASSFGGRENTDTQYF	TGTGCCAGCAGCTTCGGTGGCAGGGAAAACACAGATACGCAGTATTTT
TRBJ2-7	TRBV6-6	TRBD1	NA	CASRRLPRRQGSYEQYF	TGTGCCAGCAGGCGATTGCCCCGCCGACAGGGCTCCTACGAGCAGTACTTC
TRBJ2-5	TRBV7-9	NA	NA	CASTSMRLQETQYF	TGTGCCAGCACCAGCATGAGACTGCAAGAGACCCAGTACTTC
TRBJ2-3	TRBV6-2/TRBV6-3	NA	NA	CASSWTPDTQYF	TGTGCCAGCAGTTGGACGCCAGATACGCAGTATTTT
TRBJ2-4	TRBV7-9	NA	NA	CASSLKGAKNIQYF	TGTGCCAGCAGCTTAAAGGGAGCCAAAAACATTCAGTACTTC
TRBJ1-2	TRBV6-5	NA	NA	CASSYSDRLARGGYTF	TGTGCCAGCAGTTACTCCGACAGGTTGGCACGGGGTGGCTACACCTTC
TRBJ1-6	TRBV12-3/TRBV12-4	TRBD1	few	CASQGQGHSPLHF	TGTGCCAGCCAAGGACAGGGTCATTCACCCCTCCACTTT
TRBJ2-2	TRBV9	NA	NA	CASSVATGPFDGELFF	TGTGCCAGCAGCGTAGCTACCGGGCCATTTGACGGGGAGCTGTTTTTT
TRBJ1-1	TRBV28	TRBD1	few	CASILSGGTEAFF	TGTGCCAGCATATTATCAGGGGGCACTGAAGCTTTCTTT
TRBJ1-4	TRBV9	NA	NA	CASSVGGLADEKLFF	TGTGCCAGCAGCGTAGGGGGACTGGCGGATGAAAAACTGTTTTTT
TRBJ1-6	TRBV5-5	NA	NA	CASSRSGSPLHF	TGTGCCAGCAGCCGGAGTGGATCACCCCTCCACTTT
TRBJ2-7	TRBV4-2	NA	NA	CASSQDRQSYEQYF	TGTGCCAGCAGCCAAGACCGACAGTCCTACGAGCAGTACTTC
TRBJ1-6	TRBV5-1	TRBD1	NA	CASSPGQAYNSPLHF	TGCGCCAGCAGCCCCGGACAGGCCTATAATTCACCCCTCCACTTT
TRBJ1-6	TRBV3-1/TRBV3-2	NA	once	CASSQTGPWDSPLHF	TGTGCCAGCAGCCAAACCGGGCCTTGGGATTCACCCCTCCACTTT
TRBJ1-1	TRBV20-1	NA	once	CSASVASEAFF	TGCAGTGCTAGTGTGGCTTCTGAAGCTTTCTTT
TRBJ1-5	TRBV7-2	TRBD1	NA	CASSFKTGTQPQHF	TGTGCCAGCAGCTTTAAGACAGGGACTCAGCCCCAGCATTTT
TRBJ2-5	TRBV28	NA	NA	CASSPPRGKSRETQYF	TGTGCCAGCAGTCCTCCAAGGGGGAAGAGTAGGGAGACCCAGTACTTC
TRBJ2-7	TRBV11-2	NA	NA	CASSRPTGYEQYF	TGTGCCAGCAGCCGGCCCACTGGCTACGAGCAGTACTTC
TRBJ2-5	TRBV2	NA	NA	CASSESGSQETQYF	TGTGCCAGCAGTGAATCAGGGAGTCAAGAGACCCAGTACTTC
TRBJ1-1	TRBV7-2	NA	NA	CASSLYQADVAFF	TGTGCCAGCAGCTTATATCAGGCAGACGTAGCTTTCTTT
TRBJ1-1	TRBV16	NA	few	CASSPEEIFMNTEAFF	TGTGCCAGCAGTCCCGAGGAGATCTTCATGAACACTGAAGCTTTCTTT
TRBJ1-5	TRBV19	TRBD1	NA	CASSRTGGRGQPQHF	TGTGCCAGTTCGAGAACAGGGGGCCGGGGTCAGCCCCAGCATTTT
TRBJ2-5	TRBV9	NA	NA	CASSPMTSAGRETQYF	TGTGCCAGCAGCCCCATGACTTCGGCCGGGCGGGAGACCCAGTACTTC
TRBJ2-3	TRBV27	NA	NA	CASSLPPSTTGTDTQYF	TGTGCCAGCAGTTTACCCCCGTCCACAACTGGCACAGATACGCAGTATTTT
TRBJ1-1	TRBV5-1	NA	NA	CASSLAPARTEAFF	TGCGCCAGCAGCTTGGCCCCCGCGCGGACTGAAGCTTTCTTT
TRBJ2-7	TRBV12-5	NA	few	CASGSGYEQYF	TGTGCTAGTGGTTCTGGGTACGAGCAGTACTTC
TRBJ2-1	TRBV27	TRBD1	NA	CASSRQGASYNEQFF	TGTGCCAGCAGCCGACAGGGGGCAAGCTACAATGAGCAGTTCTTC
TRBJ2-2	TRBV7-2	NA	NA	CASSLGGNTGELFF	TGTGCCAGCAGCTTAGGTGGAAACACCGGGGAGCTGTTTTTT
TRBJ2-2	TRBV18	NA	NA	CASSQPVRDTGELFF	TGTGCCAGCTCACAACCAGTAAGGGACACCGGGGAGCTGTTTTTT
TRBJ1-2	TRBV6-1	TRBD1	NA	CASSEARGQDYGYTF	TGTGCCAGCAGTGAAGCCAGGGGGCAAGACTATGGCTACACCTTC
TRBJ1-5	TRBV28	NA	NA	CASSLKQPQHF	TGTGCCAGCAGTTTAAAACAGCCCCAGCATTTT
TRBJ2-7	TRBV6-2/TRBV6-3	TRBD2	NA	CASSFSGGATYEQYF	TGTGCCAGCAGTTTCAGCGGGGGGGCCACGTACGAGCAGTACTTC
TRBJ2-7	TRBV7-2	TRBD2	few	CASSLSLAGNYEQYF	TGTGCCAGCAGCCTCTCCCTAGCGGGAAACTACGAGCAGTACTTC
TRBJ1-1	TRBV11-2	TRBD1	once	CASRKDRGFYTEAFF	TGTGCCAGCAGAAAAGACAGGGGTTTTTACACTGAAGCTTTCTTT
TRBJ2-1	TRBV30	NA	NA	CAWSVRGLGLGYNEQFF	TGTGCCTGGAGTGTAAGGGGACTCGGCCTGGGGTACAATGAGCAGTTCTTC
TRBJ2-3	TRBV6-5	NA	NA	CASMKGGAQGDTQYF	TGTGCCAGCATGAAGGGGGGGGCCCAGGGTGATACGCAGTATTTT
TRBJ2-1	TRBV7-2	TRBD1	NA	CASVGQGDYNEQFF	TGTGCCAGCGTGGGGCAGGGGGACTACAATGAGCAGTTCTTC